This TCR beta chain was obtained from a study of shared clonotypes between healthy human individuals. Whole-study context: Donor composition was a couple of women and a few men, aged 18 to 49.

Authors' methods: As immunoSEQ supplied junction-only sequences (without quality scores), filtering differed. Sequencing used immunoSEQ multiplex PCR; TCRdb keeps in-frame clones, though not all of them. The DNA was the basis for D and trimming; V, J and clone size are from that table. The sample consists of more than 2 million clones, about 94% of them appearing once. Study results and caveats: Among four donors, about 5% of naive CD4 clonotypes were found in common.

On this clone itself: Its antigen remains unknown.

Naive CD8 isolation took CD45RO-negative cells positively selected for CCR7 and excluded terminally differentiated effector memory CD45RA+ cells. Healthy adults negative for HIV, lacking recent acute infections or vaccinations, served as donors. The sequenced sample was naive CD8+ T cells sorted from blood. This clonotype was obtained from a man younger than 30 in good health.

The CDR3 reads CASSESQGGVDTQYF. The CDR3 coding sequence is TGCGCCAGCAGTGAGTCTCAGGGGGGAGTGGATACGCAGTATTTT. V and J are TRBV10-1 and TRBJ2-3, with D possibly TRBD1 on 7 matching bases. Trimming removed 0 bases from V and 6 bases from J, with 13 bases in between. Germline V gene lookup returns CDR1 WNHNN and CDR2 SYGVQD (reference sequence). This CDR3 is built from 15 residues.